This TCR beta chain was sequenced in a study of T cells in Graves' hyperthyroidism and ophthalmopathy. The study's findings and limits: From stable hyperthyroidism, ophthalmopathy was set apart by a 13 V-J model.

Reasons for excluding patients were uncontrolled infection, other autoimmune disease, pregnancy or lactation. Amplification targeted TCR beta CDR3 regions from RNA transcripts. The TCR CDR3 first-round RT-PCR relied on the HTBI primer set. TCRdb passed the multiplex PCR reads through MiXCR, listing each CDR3 protein once. The sample consists of a few hundred thousand distinct CDR3 sequences, 15% to 19% of them appearing once. This clonotype showed up many times. Its cognate antigen is unknown. Germline CDR1 is SGHRS and CDR2 is YFSETQ. The CDR3 is 15 amino acids. Trimming removed 4 bases at V and 1 base at J, with 12 bases between.

The chain uses TRBV5-1 and TRBJ2-1, with a tentative D call TRBD2 (6 bases). Material: blood. The clonotype was recovered from a woman under 40 with Graves' hyperthyroidism. CDR3 sequence: CASSGTSFSYNEQFF. For the CDR3, the DNA is TGCGCCAGCAGCGGTACTAGCTTTTCCTACAATGAGCAGTTCTTC. The full variable domain, completed using reference TRBV5-1 and TRBJ2-1, is KAGVTQTPRYLIKTRGQQVTLSCSPISGHRSVSWYQQTPGQGLQFLFEYFSETQRNKGNFPGRFSGRQFSNSRSEMNVSTLELGDSALYLCASSGTSFSYNEQFFGPGTRLTVL.